These T cell receptor beta chains were read from a single sample in a study of OX40 agonist ivuxolimab in advanced cancers. The table came from immunoSEQ multiplex PCR; TCRdb's copy has only in-frame clones and leaves some out. The table records around 40,000 clones, approximately 80% of them present only once. The sample here was CD4+ or CD8+ T cells sorted from blood, taken in a trial of the OX40 agonist ivuxolimab. These receptors all stem from an adult with an advanced solid tumor such as melanoma, head and neck, liver or kidney cancer. Each CDR3 is given with its conserved first and last residue. The order of the fields is J gene, V gene, CDR3 protein.

J gene: TRBJ2-1
V gene: TRBV5-1
CDR3 protein: CASSLVQGGSEQFF

J gene: TRBJ2-7
V gene: TRBV10-3
CDR3 protein: CATSPGFYEQYF

J gene: TRBJ2-5
V gene: TRBV27
CDR3 protein: CASSLLGDQETQYF

J gene: TRBJ1-2
V gene: TRBV27
CDR3 protein: CASSSGPGPGYTF

J gene: TRBJ1-4
V gene: TRBV6-6
CDR3 protein: CASTLTGRDEKLFF

J gene: TRBJ2-7
V gene: TRBV5-5
CDR3 protein: CASSSGTGVLEQYF

J gene: TRBJ1-1
V gene: TRBV6-6
CDR3 protein: CASSFRVGTEAFF

J gene: TRBJ1-4
V gene: TRBV19
CDR3 protein: CASPPWWDEKLFF

J gene: TRBJ2-3
V gene: TRBV4-3
CDR3 protein: CASSQDYQLRTDTQYF

J gene: TRBJ2-7
V gene: TRBV5-1
CDR3 protein: CASSTGLAGVGEQYF

J gene: TRBJ2-3
V gene: TRBV21-1
CDR3 protein: CASSSEQRGGLCSSTDTQYF

J gene: TRBJ2-1
V gene: TRBV27
CDR3 protein: CASSSDRGSYNEQFF

J gene: TRBJ1-3
V gene: TRBV28
CDR3 protein: CASSLPPSPAPSGNTIYF

J gene: TRBJ2-1
V gene: TRBV10-3
CDR3 protein: CAIWDNEQFF

J gene: TRBJ1-1
V gene: TRBV6-1
CDR3 protein: CASSEFGGNAFF

J gene: TRBJ2-2
V gene: TRBV27
CDR3 protein: CASSSGPTGELFF

J gene: TRBJ2-5
V gene: TRBV28
CDR3 protein: CASTPSDTLQETQYF

J gene: TRBJ1-2
V gene: TRBV10-3
CDR3 protein: CAISFCACRTYGYTF

J gene: TRBJ2-3
V gene: TRBV5-6
CDR3 protein: CASSLWVGLGFADTQYF

J gene: TRBJ2-2
V gene: TRBV7-8
CDR3 protein: CASSFVAGVNTGELFF

J gene: TRBJ2-7
V gene: TRBV6-5
CDR3 protein: CASSVDVGMSYEQYF

J gene: TRBJ2-7
V gene: TRBV11-2
CDR3 protein: CASSLGTGAYEQYF

J gene: TRBJ2-1
V gene: TRBV19
CDR3 protein: CATGEKGGRFF

J gene: TRBJ2-7
V gene: TRBV6-5
CDR3 protein: CASSPLTGYEQYF

J gene: TRBJ2-7
V gene: TRBV28
CDR3 protein: CASSLEGFRVKHEQYF

J gene: TRBJ1-4
V gene: TRBV5-5
CDR3 protein: CASSLATWTAELFF

J gene: TRBJ2-1
V gene: TRBV6-5
CDR3 protein: CASSYGGYEQFF

J gene: TRBJ1-4
V gene: TRBV4-1
CDR3 protein: CASSQVGTFEKLFF

J gene: TRBJ1-1
V gene: TRBV4-2
CDR3 protein: CASSQDAGGEDTEAFF

J gene: TRBJ2-7
V gene: TRBV27
CDR3 protein: CASSLSTGSSYEQYF

J gene: TRBJ1-2
V gene: TRBV6-6
CDR3 protein: CASRADQGANYGYTF

J gene: TRBJ2-3
V gene: TRBV19
CDR3 protein: CASSIRRGEQSDTQYF

J gene: TRBJ1-2
V gene: TRBV30
CDR3 protein: CAWGERGPNYGHTF

J gene: TRBJ1-4
V gene: TRBV13
CDR3 protein: CASSQGSANEKLFF

J gene: TRBJ1-2
V gene: TRBV5-5
CDR3 protein: CASSLTAGLLVEGYTF

J gene: TRBJ1-1
V gene: TRBV4-1
CDR3 protein: CASSHGGQDPDTEAFF

J gene: TRBJ1-3
V gene: TRBV7-9
CDR3 protein: CASSLFGNTIYF

J gene: TRBJ2-3
V gene: TRBV11-2
CDR3 protein: CASHPAGGLDTQYF

J gene: TRBJ2-5
V gene: TRBV14
CDR3 protein: CASSPEKDTSWAEETQYF

J gene: TRBJ2-3
V gene: TRBV5-4
CDR3 protein: CASSLGRGLATADTQYF

J gene: TRBJ2-5
V gene: TRBV5-1
CDR3 protein: CASLWGRGGDQETQYF

J gene: TRBJ2-7
V gene: TRBV11-2
CDR3 protein: CASSLGVEQYF

J gene: TRBJ2-1
V gene: TRBV4-1
CDR3 protein: CASSQRANSYNEQFF

J gene: TRBJ2-7
V gene: TRBV28
CDR3 protein: CASSFGPLQQDEQYF

J gene: TRBJ1-4
V gene: TRBV28
CDR3 protein: CASSFRGRSNEKLFF

J gene: TRBJ2-3
V gene: TRBV27
CDR3 protein: CASRNLGQGETDTQYF

J gene: TRBJ2-6
V gene: TRBV5-1
CDR3 protein: CASGRGVISSGANVLTF

J gene: TRBJ2-7
V gene: TRBV7-9
CDR3 protein: CASSLYVNSYEQYF

J gene: TRBJ2-2
V gene: TRBV11-2
CDR3 protein: CASSLTGDDTGELFF

J gene: TRBJ1-2
V gene: TRBV15
CDR3 protein: CATSNREDYGYTF

J gene: TRBJ2-7
V gene: TRBV6-6
CDR3 protein: CASSTIHEQYF

J gene: TRBJ2-7
V gene: TRBV5-1
CDR3 protein: CASSLWGLEQYF

J gene: TRBJ1-2
V gene: TRBV13
CDR3 protein: CASSLPAGNYGYTF

J gene: TRBJ2-1
V gene: TRBV18
CDR3 protein: CASSLSQVGPLDEQFF